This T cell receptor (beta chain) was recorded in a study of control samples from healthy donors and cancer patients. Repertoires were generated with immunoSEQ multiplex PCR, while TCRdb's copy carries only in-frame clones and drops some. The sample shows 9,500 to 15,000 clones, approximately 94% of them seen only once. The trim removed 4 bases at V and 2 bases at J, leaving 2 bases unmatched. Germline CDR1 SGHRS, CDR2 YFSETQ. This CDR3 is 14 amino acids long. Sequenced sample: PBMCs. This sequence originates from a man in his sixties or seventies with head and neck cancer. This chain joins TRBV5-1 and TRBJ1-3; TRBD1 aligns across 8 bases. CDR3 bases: TGCGCCAGCAGCGTACAGGGGGCTGGAAACACCATATATTTT. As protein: CASSVQGAGNTIYF. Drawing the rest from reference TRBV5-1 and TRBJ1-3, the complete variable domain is KAGVTQTPRYLIKTRGQQVTLSCSPISGHRSVSWYQQTPGQGLQFLFEYFSETQRNKGNFPGRFSGRQFSNSRSEMNVSTLELGDSALYLCASSVQGAGNTIYFGEGSWLTVV.